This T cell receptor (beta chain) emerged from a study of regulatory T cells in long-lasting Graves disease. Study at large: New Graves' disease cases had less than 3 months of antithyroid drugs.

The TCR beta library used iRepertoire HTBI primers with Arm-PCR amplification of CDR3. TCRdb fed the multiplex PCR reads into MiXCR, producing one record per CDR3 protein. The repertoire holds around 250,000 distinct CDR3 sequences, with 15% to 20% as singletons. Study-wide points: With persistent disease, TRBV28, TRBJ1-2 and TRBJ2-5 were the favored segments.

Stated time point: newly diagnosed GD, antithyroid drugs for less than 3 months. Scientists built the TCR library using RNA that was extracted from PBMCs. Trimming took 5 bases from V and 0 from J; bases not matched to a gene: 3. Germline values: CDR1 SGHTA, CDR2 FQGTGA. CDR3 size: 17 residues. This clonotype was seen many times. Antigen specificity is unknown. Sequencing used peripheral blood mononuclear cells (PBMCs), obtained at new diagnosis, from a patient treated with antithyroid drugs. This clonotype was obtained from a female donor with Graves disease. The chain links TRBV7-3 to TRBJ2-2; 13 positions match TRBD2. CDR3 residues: CASSQLAGGANTGELFF. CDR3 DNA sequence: TGTGCCAGCAGCCAACTAGCGGGAGGGGCGAACACCGGGGAGCTGTTTTTT.